The rows below give T cell receptor beta chains drawn from one sample of a study of early T cells in non-severe SARS-CoV-2 infection. MiXCR was run by TCRdb on the 5' RACE reads, yielding one entry per CDR3 protein. The sample yields over 75,000 distinct CDR3 sequences, about 15% seen once. Sequencing input: whole blood. The receptors stem from an adult who was a healthcare worker with PCR-confirmed SARS-CoV-2 infection or an uninfected control (not recorded which). Each CDR3 is given with its conserved first and last residue. A D gene is named only where the DNA matches it firmly. Rows may omit the clone size; those that give it use once, few, many or a size class.

>TRBV10-3|-|TRBJ1-2|few
TGTGCCATCAGTGAGTCTCGGGAAGGCTACACCTTC
CAISESREGYTF
>TRBV20-1|TRBD1|TRBJ2-3|many
TGCAGTGCTAGATCCAGGGGGCTCACAGATACGCAGTATTTT
CSARSRGLTDTQYF
>TRBV28|TRBD1|TRBJ2-5|-
TGTGCCAGCAGTTTACAGGGGGAAGAGACCCAGTACTTC
CASSLQGEETQYF
>TRBV27|-|TRBJ1-1|few
TGTGCCAGCTCCCGAGGTAGATCTGAAGCTTTCTTT
CASSRGRSEAFF
>TRBV28|TRBD1|TRBJ1-3|-
TGTGCCAGCAGTGCTTTGCCGGGACAGATAAGCTCTGGAAACACCATATATTTT
CASSALPGQISSGNTIYF
>TRBV7-8|-|TRBJ1-2|-
TGTGCCAGCAGCTTATTAAGTAACTATGGCTACACCTTC
CASSLLSNYGYTF
>TRBV20-1|TRBD2|TRBJ2-1|few
TGCAGTGCCCAGCGGGAGCGTAATGAGCAGTTCTTC
CSAQRERNEQFF
>TRBV29-1|-|TRBJ2-3|-
TGCAGCTCATTCGGTGGCCGCACAGATACGCAGTATTTT
CSSFGGRTDTQYF
>TRBV7-7|-|TRBJ2-5|few
TGTGCCAGCAGCTTAGCGCAGGAGGCCCACCGACGGGACTTC
CASSLAQEAHRRDF
>TRBV2|TRBD2|TRBJ2-7|many
TGTGCCAGCAGTGAACTAAAGTTAGCGGGAGGACATTGGTTC
CASSELKLAGGHWF
>TRBV7-9|TRBD2|TRBJ2-1|many
TGTGCCAGCAGCTTAGGAGCGTCGGCTAGCGGGGAGAATGAGCAGTTCTTC
CASSLGASASGENEQFF
>TRBV2|-|TRBJ2-7|-
TGTGCCAGCAGGGCGAGCTCCTACGAGCAGTACTTC
CASRASSYEQYF
>TRBV2|-|TRBJ1-6|-
TGTGCCAGCTTTAGCGACCGGGACGGGGGTTCACCCCTCCACTTT
CASFSDRDGGSPLHF
>TRBV11-1|-|TRBJ2-1|-
TGTGCCAGCAGCTTTTCGGGAACGGCCGGATACAATGAGCAGTTCTTC
CASSFSGTAGYNEQFF
>TRBV6-6|-|TRBJ2-7|-
TGTGCCAGCAGTATCCTCTCCTACGAGCAGTACTTC
CASSILSYEQYF
>TRBV12-3/TRBV12-4|-|TRBJ2-1|-
TGTGCCAGCAGTTTGATTCACAATGAGCAGTTCTTC
CASSLIHNEQFF
>TRBV6-5|-|TRBJ1-1|-
TGTGCCAGCAGTTACTCGGCTAACACTGAAGCTTTCTTT
CASSYSANTEAFF
>TRBV5-5|-|TRBJ2-7|-
TGTGCCAGCAGCGGGGGACGCAACCCCTACGAGCAGTACTTC
CASSGGRNPYEQYF
>TRBV10-3|-|TRBJ2-3|-
TGTGCCATCGGGAGCACAGATACGCAGTATTTT
CAIGSTDTQYF
>TRBV6-1|TRBD1|TRBJ1-6|-
TGTGCCAGCAGTGAAACAGGGGATAATTCACCCCTCCACTTT
CASSETGDNSPLHF
>TRBV3-1|-|TRBJ2-7|few
TGTGCCAGCAGCCAGGCAGGACGGCCGCAGTACTTC
CASSQAGRPQYF
>TRBV18|-|TRBJ1-1|-
TGTGCCAGCTCCTACAGGGACTCGATCTCGGAAGCTTTCTTT
CASSYRDSISEAFF
>TRBV10-3|-|TRBJ2-7|-
TGTGCCATCAGAGAGGGGAACTACGAGCAGTACTTC
CAIREGNYEQYF
>TRBV7-9|-|TRBJ1-1|-
TGTGCCAGCAGCGTGACAGACAACACTGAAGCTTTCTTT
CASSVTDNTEAFF
>TRBV5-8|TRBD1|TRBJ1-6|-
TGTGCCAGCAGCTTCCGGGACAGGGGTTCACCCCTCCACTTT
CASSFRDRGSPLHF
>TRBV12-3/TRBV12-4|TRBD2|TRBJ2-1|-
TGTGCCAGCAGTTTAGACGGGACTATCCCGTTCAATGAGCAGTTCTTC
CASSLDGTIPFNEQFF
>TRBV28|-|TRBJ2-1|-
TGTGCCAGCAGTTCGACTAACGGGAGAAATGAGCAGTTCTTC
CASSSTNGRNEQFF
>TRBV7-2|TRBD1|TRBJ1-2|many
TGTGCCAGCAGCCCCGAACTAGGGACAGGGAGGTTCCGGTCCCCTAACTATGGCTACACCTTC
CASSPELGTGRFRSPNYGYTF
>TRBV7-3|-|TRBJ1-1|many
TGTGCCAGCAGCTTAGCGGACGGATATGAAGCTTTCTTT
CASSLADGYEAFF
>TRBV11-2|-|TRBJ2-2|-
TGTGCCAGCAGCTTACAGCCCACCACCGGGGAGCTGTTTTTT
CASSLQPTTGELFF
>TRBV20-1|-|TRBJ1-1|-
TGCAGTGCTAGATCTCTTTTGGGGGGGAACACTGAAGTTTTCTTT
CSARSLLGGNTEVFF
>TRBV12-3/TRBV12-4|TRBD2|TRBJ2-7|-
TGTGCCAGCAGTTGGTCGGGACTAGCAGACGAGCAGTACTTC
CASSWSGLADEQYF
>TRBV7-2|-|TRBJ1-1|few
TGTGCCAGGTCGGGATCTGAAGCTTTCTTT
CARSGSEAFF
>TRBV29-1|-|TRBJ2-5|-
TGCAGCGTCGACCCTATTCAGGAGACCCAGTACTTC
CSVDPIQETQYF
>TRBV18|-|TRBJ1-1|few
TGTGCCAGCTCACCTCAGGAAGAAGCTTTCTTT
CASSPQEEAFF
>TRBV4-3|-|TRBJ2-1|-
TGCGCCAGCAGCCAAGCCCCGGCATTGGGCCGCAATGAGCAGTTCTTC
CASSQAPALGRNEQFF
>TRBV11-2|-|TRBJ2-5|many
TGTGCCAGCAGCTCCCTGGACACTTACCGGGAGACCCAGTACTTC
CASSSLDTYRETQYF
>TRBV12-3/TRBV12-4|-|TRBJ1-4|many
TGTGCCAGCAGAAATAGGGAAAAACTGTTTTTT
CASRNREKLFF
>TRBV6-2/TRBV6-3|TRBD1|TRBJ1-2|-
TGTGCCAGCAGTCCCAAACGGGACAGTCGTGGCTACACCTTC
CASSPKRDSRGYTF
>TRBV28|-|TRBJ2-1|-
TGTGCCAGCAACAGGATTGGCTACAATGAGCAGTTCTTC
CASNRIGYNEQFF
>TRBV5-1|-|TRBJ2-5|few
TGCGCCAGCAGCTTATATGGAAGACAAAGCCCGAGGGAGACCCAGTACTTC
CASSLYGRQSPRETQYF
>TRBV29-1|-|TRBJ2-2|-
TGCAGCGTTGTTGCGGTCACCGGGGAGCTGTTTTTT
CSVVAVTGELFF
>TRBV7-8|-|TRBJ2-4|many
TGTGCCAGCAGCTTAGAATCTGGATTTGAAAACATTCAGTACTTC
CASSLESGFENIQYF
>TRBV9|TRBD2|TRBJ2-1|many
TGTGCCAGCAGCGGGGGGAGCGGGAGAAATGAGCAGTTCTTC
CASSGGSGRNEQFF
>TRBV19|-|TRBJ2-3|-
TGTGCCAGTAGTTTTGACGGCTCGCAGTATTTT
CASSFDGSQYF
>TRBV5-5|-|TRBJ1-1|few
TGTGCCAGCAACGGTGGGTCAGGGTACACTGAAGCTTTCTTT
CASNGGSGYTEAFF
>TRBV30|TRBD1|TRBJ2-1|few
TGTGCCTGGGGGACAGGGAACAATGAGCAGTTCTTC
CAWGTGNNEQFF
>TRBV14|-|TRBJ2-7|-
TGTGCCAGCAGCCAAGGACAGACCTACGAGCAGTACTTC
CASSQGQTYEQYF
>TRBV4-1|-|TRBJ1-4|-
TGCGCCAGCAGCCAAACGGGGGGCTCGGGCGAAAAACTGTTTTTT
CASSQTGGSGEKLFF
>TRBV7-9|-|TRBJ1-3|-
TGTGCCAGCGGCCGTATTGCTGGAAACACCATATATTTT
CASGRIAGNTIYF
>TRBV20-1|-|TRBJ2-7|-
TGCAGTGCTAGGAAGGCCTCTCCGGAGTACTTC
CSARKASPEYF
>TRBV7-9|-|TRBJ2-7|-
TGTGCCAGCAGCTTAGTGACCGGATTCTACGAGCAGTACTTC
CASSLVTGFYEQYF
>TRBV7-9|-|TRBJ2-3|-
TGTGCCAGCAGCTCGAGCATGCAGGGGTTGTGGGATACGCAGTATTTT
CASSSSMQGLWDTQYF
>TRBV20-1|-|TRBJ1-3|-
TGCAGTCCTAGAGAGAGGGAAACAGGGTCCTCTGGAAACACCATATATTTT
CSPRERETGSSGNTIYF
>TRBV3-1|-|TRBJ1-5|-
TGTGCCAGCAGCCCCGAGGGTGATAAGCCCCAGCATTTT
CASSPEGDKPQHF
>TRBV4-1|TRBD2|TRBJ2-1|few
TGCGCCAGCAGCCAAGAAGCACTAGCGGGAGGTGGTGAGCAGTTCTTC
CASSQEALAGGGEQFF
>TRBV6-4|-|TRBJ2-3|many
TGTGCCAGCAGTGACGGGAGCACAGATACGCAGTATTTT
CASSDGSTDTQYF